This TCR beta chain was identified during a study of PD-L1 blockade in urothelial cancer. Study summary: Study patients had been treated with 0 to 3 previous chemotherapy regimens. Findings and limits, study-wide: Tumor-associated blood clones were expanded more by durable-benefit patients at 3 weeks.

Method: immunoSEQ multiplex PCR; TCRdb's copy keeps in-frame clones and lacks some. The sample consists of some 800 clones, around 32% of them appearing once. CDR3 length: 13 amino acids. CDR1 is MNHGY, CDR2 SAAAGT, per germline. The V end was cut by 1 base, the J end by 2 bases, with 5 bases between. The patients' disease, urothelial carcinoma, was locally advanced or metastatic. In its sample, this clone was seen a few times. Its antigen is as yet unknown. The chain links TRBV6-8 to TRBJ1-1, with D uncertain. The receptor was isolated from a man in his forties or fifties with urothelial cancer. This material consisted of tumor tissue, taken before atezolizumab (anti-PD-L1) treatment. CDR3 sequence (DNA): TGTGCCAGCAGTTACTTGGGTAACACTGAAGCTTTCTTT. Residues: CASSYLGNTEAFF.